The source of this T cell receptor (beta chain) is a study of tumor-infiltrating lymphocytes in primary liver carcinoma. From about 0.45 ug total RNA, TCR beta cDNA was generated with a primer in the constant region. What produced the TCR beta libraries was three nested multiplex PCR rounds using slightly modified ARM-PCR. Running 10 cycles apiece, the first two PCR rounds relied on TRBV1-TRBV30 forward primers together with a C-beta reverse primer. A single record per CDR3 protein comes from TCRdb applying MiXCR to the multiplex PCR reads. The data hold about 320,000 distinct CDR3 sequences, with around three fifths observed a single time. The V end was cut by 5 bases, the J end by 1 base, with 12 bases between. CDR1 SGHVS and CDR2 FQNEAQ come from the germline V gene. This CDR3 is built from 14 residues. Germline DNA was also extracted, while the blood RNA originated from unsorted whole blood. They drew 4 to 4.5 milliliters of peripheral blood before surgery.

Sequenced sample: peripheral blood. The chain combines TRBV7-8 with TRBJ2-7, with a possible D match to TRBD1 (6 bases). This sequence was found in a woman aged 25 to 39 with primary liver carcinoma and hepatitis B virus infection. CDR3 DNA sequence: TGTGCCAGCAGCCTAAGACAGGATTCCTACGAGCAGTACTTC. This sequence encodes CASSLRQDSYEQYF.